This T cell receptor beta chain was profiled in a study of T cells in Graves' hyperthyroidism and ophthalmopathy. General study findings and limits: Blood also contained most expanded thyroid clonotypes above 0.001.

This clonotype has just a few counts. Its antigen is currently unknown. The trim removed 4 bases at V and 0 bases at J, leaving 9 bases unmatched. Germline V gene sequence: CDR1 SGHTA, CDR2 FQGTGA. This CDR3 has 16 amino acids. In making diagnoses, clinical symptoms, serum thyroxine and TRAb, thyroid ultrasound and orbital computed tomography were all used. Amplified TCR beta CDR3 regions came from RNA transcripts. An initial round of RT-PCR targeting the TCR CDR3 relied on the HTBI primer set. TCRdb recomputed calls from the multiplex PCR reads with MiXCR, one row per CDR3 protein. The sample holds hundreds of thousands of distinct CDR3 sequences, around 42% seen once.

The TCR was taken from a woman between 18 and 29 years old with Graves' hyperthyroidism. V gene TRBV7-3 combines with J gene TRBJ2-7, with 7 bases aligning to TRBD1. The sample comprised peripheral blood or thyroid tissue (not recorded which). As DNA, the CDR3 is TGTGCCAGCAGCTCAGGGGAAGGGACAGTCTCCTACGAGCAGTACTTC. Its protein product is CASSSGEGTVSYEQYF. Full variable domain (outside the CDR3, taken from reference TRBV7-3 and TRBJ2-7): GAGVSQTPSNKVTEKGKYVELRCDPISGHTALYWYRQSLGQGPEFLIYFQGTGAADDSGLPNDRFFAVRPEGSVSTLKIQRTERGDSAVYLCASSSGEGTVSYEQYFGPGTRLTVT.